The 22 T cell receptor beta chains given below trace back to one sample, sequenced in a study of blood T cell repertoires in COVID-19. Repertoires were generated with immunoSEQ multiplex PCR, while TCRdb's copy carries only in-frame clones and drops some. The sample shows approximately 150,000 clones, approximately 81% of them seen only once. Sequencing input: PBMCs or T cells enriched from blood (not recorded which). These TCRs come from a woman in her thirties or forties with acute COVID-19.

The chain joins TRBV3-1 (or the pseudogene TRBV3-2) to TRBJ2-1; 10 bases fit TRBD2. The J segment lost 12 bases and the V segment lost 6 bases, leaving 14 bases of the junction unmatched. Germline assignment: CDR1 LGHDT and CDR2 YNNKEL (reference sequence). This CDR3 has 15 residues. DNA for the CDR3: TGTGCCAGCAGTCTAGCGGGGGAAACCGGATTGGGGCAGTTCTTC. This codes for CASSLAGETGLGQFF.

The chain is built from TRBV6-1 and TRBJ1-5; D remains unclear. Trimming shortened V by 2 bases and J by 5 bases, and 7 bases separated the two germline ends. The CDR3 totals 13 residues. CDR1 is MNHNS and CDR2 is SASEGT in the germline V gene. The CDR3, as DNA: TGTGCCAGCAGTGAAAACAGCTATCAGCCCCAGCATTTT. This translates into CASSENSYQPQHF.

V gene TRBV5-8 combines with J gene TRBJ2-1; 11 bases are shared with TRBD2. This CDR3 comprises 15 residues. Germline loops: CDR1 SGHTS, CDR2 YDEGEE. Trimming took 7 bases from V and 7 from J; bases not matched to a gene: 10. This chain's CDR3 is CASCCASGRKNEQFF. CDR3 sequence (DNA): TGTGCCAGCTGCTGCGCTAGCGGGAGGAAAAATGAGCAGTTCTTC.

In this sample, this clone turned up once. The rearrangement uses TRBV3-1 (or the pseudogene TRBV3-2) and TRBJ2-7; unclear D gene. V shed 0 bases and J shed 3 bases, with 9 bases lying between them. This CDR3 spans 14 amino acids. Per germline, CDR1 LGHDT and CDR2 YNNKEL (reference sequence). CDR3 amino acids: CASSQEAFGYEQYF. Written as DNA, the CDR3 is TGTGCCAGCAGCCAAGAAGCCTTCGGCTACGAGCAGTACTTC.

The chain couples TRBV9 to TRBJ1-1, with D tentatively TRBD1 (5 bases). Trimming shortened V by 7 bases and J by 0 bases, and 13 bases separated the two germline ends. The CDR3 is 14 amino acids. CDR1 is SGDLS and CDR2 is YYNGEE in the germline V gene. CDR3 sequence (DNA): TGTGCCAGCGCGTCACAGGCGATGAACACTGAAGCTTTCTTT. It is translated as CASASQAMNTEAFF. Based on the CDR3 plus reference TRBV9 and TRBJ1-1, the full variable domain is DSGVTQTPKHLITATGQRVTLRCSPRSGDLSVYWYQQSLDQGLQFLIQYYNGEERAKGNILERFSAQQFPDLHSELNLSSLELGDSALYFCASASQAMNTEAFFGQGTRLTVV.

V gene TRBV9 combines with J gene TRBJ2-3; 9 nucleotides agree with TRBD2. V dropped 3 bases and J dropped 6; count of bases not matched to a gene: 5. CDR1 SGDLS and CDR2 YYNGEE come from the germline V gene. This CDR3 spans 14 amino acids. The chain's CDR3 is CASSGGLASDTQYF. DNA for the CDR3: TGTGCCAGCAGCGGAGGACTAGCGTCCGATACGCAGTATTTT.

V is TRBV2 and J is TRBJ2-3; 11 nucleotides agree with TRBD1. The CDR3 contains 15 residues. V trimming: 5 bases; J trimming: 5 bases; junction bases outside the gene matches: 6. Germline V gene data show CDR1 as SNHLY and CDR2 as FYNNEI. CDR3 sequence: CASSRDRGSGDTQYF. Here the CDR3 DNA reads TGTGCCAGCAGTCGGGACAGGGGGTCGGGAGATACGCAGTATTTT. The full variable domain, rest sourced from reference TRBV2 and TRBJ2-3, is EPEVTQTPSHQVTQMGQEVILRCVPISNHLYFYWYRQILGQKVEFLVSFYNNEISEKSEIFDDQFSVERPDGSNFTLKIRSTKLEDSAMYFCASSRDRGSGDTQYFGPGTRLTVL.

The chain carries TRBV5-1 and TRBJ2-1; the match to TRBD2 covers 8 bases. CDR1 is SGHRS and CDR2 is YFSETQ in the germline V gene. The CDR3 is 18 amino acids. The V and J ends lost 0 bases and 7 bases, in that order; junction bases with no gene match: 15. The DNA of the CDR3 is TGCGCCAGCAGCTTGGCGGTCTTACTAGCGGCAAATCGAAATGAGCAGTTCTTC. Residues: CASSLAVLLAANRNEQFF.

V gene TRBV2 combines with J gene TRBJ2-3; D is uncertain. The V gene's germline CDR1 is SNHLY and CDR2 FYNNEI. CDR3 length equals 12 residues. Trimming pared 2 bases from V and 7 bases from J, leaving 7 bases between. CDR3 sequence: CASSESTYTQYF. In nucleotides, the CDR3 is TGTGCCAGCAGTGAAAGCACTTATACGCAGTATTTT.

This clone was counted only a few times. Other DNA sequences in the sample encode the same CDR3. The chain links TRBV25-1 to TRBJ1-1, with 9 bases aligning to TRBD1. The CDR3 has 13 residues. Germline CDR1 reads MGHDK; CDR2 reads SYGVNS. V dropped 6 bases and J dropped 5; count of bases not matched to a gene: 4. The CDR3 DNA sequence: TGTGCCAGCAGGGGACAGGGTAAGACTGAAGCTTTCTTT. Protein: CASRGQGKTEAFF.

This clone was recorded a few times. This sequence joins TRBV5-4 and TRBJ2-1; TRBD2 matches at 8 bases. After removal of 0 bases from V and 6 bases from J, the junction contained 8 bases not matched to a gene. CDR3 length: 16 amino acids. Per germline, CDR1 SGHNT and CDR2 YYREEE (reference sequence). The CDR3 nucleotides read TGTGCCAGCAGCTTGGATAGAGCGGGAGCTGGCAATGAGCAGTTCTTC. Its translation is CASSLDRAGAGNEQFF.

This clone has only a few counts. The chain recombines TRBV5-4 with TRBJ1-2; 7 bases match TRBD1. This CDR3 region has 14 residues. From germline, CDR1 is SGHNT and CDR2 YYREEE (reference sequence). V dropped 0 bases and J dropped 5; count of bases not matched to a gene: 4. The CDR3 bases are TGTGCCAGCAGCTTGGAGCAGGGGGGATATGGCTACACCTTC. Encoded protein: CASSLEQGGYGYTF.

The CDR3 loop reads CATSREGTGGPLGTQYF. The CDR3 region has the DNA TGTGCCACCAGCAGAGAAGGGACGGGAGGGCCGTTGGGCACGCAGTATTTT. This chain uses TRBV15 with TRBJ2-3, with TRBD2 identical over 8 bases. This CDR3 is 17 amino acids long. V shed 0 bases and J 9 bases; nucleotides not matched to a gene: 14. Germline V CDR1 and CDR2: LNHNV, YYDKDF (reference sequence).

This chain links TRBV6-5 with TRBJ2-1; D call uncertain. V lost 5 bases and J lost 5, with 4 bases in between. CDR3 length: 11 amino acids. CDR1 MNHEY and CDR2 SVGAGI come from the germline V gene. CDR3 nucleotides: TGTGCCAGCAGTCGGGACAATGAGCAGTTCTTC. It encodes CASSRDNEQFF.

A few counts support this clone. This sequence joins TRBV7-2 and TRBJ2-2; 12 nucleotides align to TRBD2. The CDR3 runs to 15 residues. V trimming: 6 bases; J trimming: 6 bases; junction bases outside the gene matches: 5. The germline CDR1 and CDR2 sequences are SGHTA and FQGNSA. The DNA of the CDR3 is TGTGCCAGCAGGAAGACTAGCGGGAGATCCGGGGAGCTGTTTTTT. Protein sequence: CASRKTSGRSGELFF.

V gene TRBV19 combines with J gene TRBJ2-1; TRBD2 matches 7 bases. This CDR3 is built from 17 residues. V trimming: 1 base; J trimming: 7 bases; junction bases outside the gene matches: 13. Germline V gene sequence: CDR1 LNHDA, CDR2 SQIVND (reference sequence). CDR3 nucleotide sequence: TGTGCCAGTAGTATAGCCCGATACCGATCTAGCGGAAATGAGCAGTTCTTC. Protein sequence: CASSIARYRSSGNEQFF.

J is TRBJ2-7 and V is TRBV29-1; 9 bases align to TRBD1. CDR1 is SQVTM and CDR2 is ANQGSEA in the germline V gene. This CDR3 is built from 16 residues. Germline trimming cut 1 base from V and 4 bases from J; bases unmatched to any gene: 11. CDR3 coding DNA: TGCAGCGTTGAAGCCCTTTCCGGGACAGGGCGTTACGAGCAGTACTTC. Amino acids: CSVEALSGTGRYEQYF.

This chain joins TRBV3-1 (or the pseudogene TRBV3-2) and TRBJ1-2, with 8 positions matching TRBD1. Germline assignment: CDR1 LGHDT and CDR2 YNNKEL (reference sequence). The CDR3 consists of 16 residues. Trimming cost V 5 bases and J 2 bases; bases outside gene matches: 10. The CDR3 here is CASSFRGQGINYGYTF. CDR3 in DNA: TGTGCCAGCAGCTTCCGAGGACAGGGTATAAACTATGGCTACACCTTC.

The V and J genes are TRBV2 and TRBJ2-2; TRBD2 matches 10 bases. The germline V gene has CDR1 SNHLY and CDR2 FYNNEI. V trimming: 4 bases; J trimming: 3 bases; junction bases outside the gene matches: 8. This CDR3 comprises 17 residues. The CDR3 sequence: CASSGASGSLDTGELFF. The CDR3 region has the DNA TGTGCCAGCAGTGGGGCTAGCGGGAGTTTAGACACCGGGGAGCTGTTTTTT.

The chain couples TRBV4-2 to TRBJ2-7; 8 bases are a match to TRBD2. CDR1 and CDR2 from the germline V gene are LGHNA and YNFKEQ. V lost 0 bases to trimming and J lost 1 base; unmatched junction nucleotides: 5. This CDR3 comprises 16 residues. CDR3 DNA sequence: TGTGCCAGCAGCCAAGAGGCTAGCGGGCCTTCCTACGAGCAGTACTTC. The encoded protein is CASSQEASGPSYEQYF.

This chain uses TRBV30 with TRBJ2-1; 14 bases map to TRBD2. CDR1 is GTSNPN, CDR2 SVGIG, per germline (reference sequence). After removal of 0 bases from V and 7 bases from J, the junction contained 2 bases not matched to a gene. The CDR3 contains 15 residues. CDR3 coding DNA: TGTGCCTGGAGTGTAAGACTAGCGGGAGGGAATGAGCAGTTCTTC. Amino acids: CAWSVRLAGGNEQFF.

This chain uses TRBV2 with TRBJ2-7; no firm D call. CDR1 is SNHLY, CDR2 FYNNEI, per germline. V was shortened by 5 bases and J by 7 bases, with 9 bases between the two germline ends. The CDR3 extends over 11 amino acids. The CDR3 region has the DNA TGTGCCAGCAGTCCCTTGAGGGAGCAGTACGTC. Translated: CASSPLREQYV.